The 32 T cell receptor beta chains presented below share a single source sample, sequenced in a study of cytomegalovirus exposure and HLA in healthy donors. PCR amplification relied on 60 Vbeta primers (plus 13 Jbeta primers). Sequenced by immunoSEQ multiplex PCR; TCRdb stores in-frame clones only, minus some. The sample includes some 85,000 clones, over 60% seen only once; the top ten take around 4.3%. Sequencing was carried out using PBMCs. The receptors were sampled from a woman aged 40 to 50 in good health and CMV-seropositive.

The CDR3 DNA is TGTGCCAGCAGCCAAGAGACTAGCGGGGTGGGTGGGGATGAGCAGTTCTTC. It codes for CASSQETSGVGGDEQFF. The chain combines TRBV4-2 with TRBJ2-1; TRBD2 agrees at 11 bases. V was clipped by 0 bases and J by 8 bases; unmatched bases: 9. CDR1 and CDR2 from the germline V gene are LGHNA and YNFKEQ. This CDR3 is built from 17 residues.

The rearrangement joins TRBV5-1 to TRBJ2-1, with 7 bases aligning to TRBD2. CDR1 and CDR2 from the germline V gene are SGHRS and YFSETQ. This CDR3 has 15 amino acids. Trimming removed 0 bases from V and 6 bases from J; junction bases left unmatched: 6. The CDR3 nucleotides are TGCGCCAGCAGCTTGGACCGGACTAGTCGCAATGAGCAGTTCTTC. This encodes CASSLDRTSRNEQFF.

The J gene is TRBJ1-1, the V gene TRBV7-9; D is uncertain. V lost 5 bases and J 6 bases, leaving 13 bases between the germline ends. Germline assignment: CDR1 SEHNR and CDR2 FQNEAQ (reference sequence). This CDR3 spans 13 amino acids. DNA of the CDR3: TGTGCCAGCAGCACAGACGTGAATGCTGAAGCTTTCTTT. Its protein is CASSTDVNAEAFF.

V is TRBV27 and J is TRBJ2-7; D is unresolved. The V gene lost 3 bases and the J gene lost 3 bases, with 18 bases spanning the gap. The germline V gene encodes CDR1 MNHEY and CDR2 SMNVEV (reference sequence). There are 16 residues in the CDR3. CDR3 amino acids: CASSFLRPQLYYEQYF. CDR3 DNA sequence: TGTGCCAGCAGTTTTTTGCGGCCCCAACTTTACTACGAGCAGTACTTC.

This CDR3 reads CASSPGLAGADTQYF. DNA for the CDR3: TGTGCCAGCAGCCCCGGACTAGCGGGAGCAGATACGCAGTATTTT. This sequence joins TRBV7-9 and TRBJ2-3; 13 bases line up with TRBD2. Unmatched junction bases numbered 3, after V lost 5 bases and J lost 4 bases. Germline V gives CDR1 SEHNR, CDR2 FQNEAQ (reference sequence). The CDR3 runs to 15 residues.

This rearrangement joins TRBV14 to TRBJ1-3; D uncertain. Trimming took off 1 base at V and 4 bases at J, with 2 bases between the two ends. CDR3 length equals 12 residues. The germline V gene has CDR1 SGHDN and CDR2 FVKESK. CDR3 nucleotides: TGTGCCAGCAGCCAAGTAGGAAACACCATATATTTT. It specifies CASSQVGNTIYF.

The rearrangement joins TRBV7-8 to TRBJ1-5; a weak D match, TRBD1 (5 bases). CDR1 SGHVS and CDR2 FQNEAQ come from the germline V gene. Trimming removed 1 base at V and 7 bases at J, with 8 bases between. The CDR3 consists of 13 residues. The CDR3 region has the DNA TGTGCCAGCAGCTTAGACAGGCTACAGCCCCAGCATTTT. Its protein is CASSLDRLQPQHF.

The CDR3 DNA reads as TGTGCCAGCACCGACAGTGACTACGAGCAGTACTTC. Amino acid sequence: CASTDSDYEQYF. The chain carries TRBV6-1 and TRBJ2-7, with D perhaps TRBD1 (5 bases). Looked up from germline, CDR1 is MNHNS and CDR2 is SASEGT. There are 12 residues in the CDR3. Trimming took 7 bases from V and 3 from J, leaving 10 bases between them.

The CDR3: CASSLETENIQYF. CDR3 DNA: TGTGCCAGCAGCTTGGAAACTGAGAACATTCAGTACTTC. The chain is built from TRBV5-4 and TRBJ2-4; no reliable D call. Per germline, CDR1 SGHNT and CDR2 YYREEE (reference sequence). Trimming took off 0 bases at V and 7 bases at J, with 8 bases between the two ends. The CDR3 is 13 amino acids.

This chain connects TRBV6-6 to TRBJ1-5; D is possibly TRBD1 (6 bases). CDR3 length: 14 amino acids. The V end was cut by 7 bases, the J end by 6 bases, with 16 bases between. Germline CDR1 MNHNY, CDR2 SVGAGI (reference sequence). As DNA, the CDR3 is TGTGCCAGCAACGCTCAGGGGAACTTTCAGCCCCAGCATTTT. Translating it yields CASNAQGNFQPQHF.

This chain links TRBV20-1 with TRBJ2-5, with D unresolved. Germline CDR1 is DFQATT and CDR2 is SNEGSKA (reference sequence). This CDR3 has 11 amino acids. Trimming cost V 2 bases and J 5 bases, with 6 bases left between them. In DNA form, the CDR3 reads TGCAGTGCTAGATACGAGGAGACCCAGTACTTC. This gives the protein CSARYEETQYF.

The chain joins TRBV27 to TRBJ2-4; D remains unclear. Germline loops: CDR1 MNHEY, CDR2 SMNVEV (reference sequence). The CDR3 totals 15 residues. Trimming took 0 bases from V and 0 from J, leaving 6 bases between them. The CDR3 bases are TGTGCCAGCAGTTTATCGTCGGTAGCCAAAAACATTCAGTACTTC. Its protein product is CASSLSSVAKNIQYF.

This chain connects TRBV6-4 to TRBJ2-2, with a possible D match to TRBD1 (8 bases). There are 15 residues in the CDR3. The V end was cut by 7 bases, the J end by 0 bases, with 12 bases between. The germline V gene has CDR1 MRHNA and CDR2 SNTAGT. The CDR3 DNA reads TGTGCCAGCAAGCGGGACAGGTCGAACACCGGGGAGCTGTTTTTT. This sequence encodes CASKRDRSNTGELFF.

The chain has TRBV28 and TRBJ2-7; no reliable D call. The germline V and J ends were trimmed by 6 bases and 0 bases, with 15 bases remaining between them. Germline values: CDR1 MDHEN, CDR2 SYDVKM. The CDR3 is 15 residues long. Written as DNA, the CDR3 is TGTGCCAGCAGCCCTTCGCGCACCTACTCCTACGAGCAGTACTTC. Protein sequence: CASSPSRTYSYEQYF.

This clone has a handful of counts. J is TRBJ1-1 and V is TRBV6-5, with D tentatively TRBD1 (5 bases). The germline CDR1 and CDR2 sequences are MNHEY and SVGAGI. Trimming removed 2 bases at V and 7 bases at J, with 14 bases between. The length of the CDR3 is 14 residues. The CDR3 nucleotides are TGTGCCAGCAGTTACAAGTGGGGGGTAGGTGAAGCTTTCTTT. It translates to CASSYKWGVGEAFF.

CDR3 loop: CASSEGQDLNIQYF. The CDR3 coding sequence is TGTGCCAGCAGTGAGGGACAGGACTTAAACATTCAGTACTTC. The rearrangement joins TRBV2 to TRBJ2-4, with TRBD1 identical over 8 bases. J gave up 6 bases and V 3 bases, and 4 bases lay outside the gene matches. Germline CDR1 SNHLY, CDR2 FYNNEI. CDR3 length equals 14 residues. The variable domain in full, completed from reference TRBV2 and TRBJ2-4, reads EPEVTQTPSHQVTQMGQEVILRCVPISNHLYFYWYRQILGQKVEFLVSFYNNEISEKSEIFDDQFSVERPDGSNFTLKIRSTKLEDSAMYFCASSEGQDLNIQYFGAGTRLSVL.

The CDR3 sequence: CASSQSEGNRGFSGANVLTF. CDR3 bases: TGCGCCAGCAGTCAATCTGAGGGCAACAGGGGGTTTTCTGGGGCCAACGTCCTGACTTTC. V gene TRBV23-1 combines with J gene TRBJ2-6; the match to TRBD1 covers 8 bases. TRBV23-1 is an ORF for which the function is uncertain. V shed 0 bases, J shed 1 base, and the junction held 11 bases outside the gene matches. This CDR3 is built from 20 residues.

The chain links TRBV29-1 to TRBJ2-7; a possible D gene is TRBD1 (6 bases). CDR1 is SQVTM, CDR2 ANQGSEA, per germline. This CDR3 has 13 residues. With 7 bases removed from V and 6 bases from J, the gap between germline ends came to 19 bases. The CDR3 region is CSATDRHPSEQYF. The DNA for the CDR3 is TGCAGCGCCACCGACAGGCACCCTTCCGAGCAGTACTTC.

The V gene is TRBV7-8, the J gene TRBJ1-5, with 7 bases identical to TRBD1. The J segment lost 4 bases and the V segment lost 4 bases, leaving 13 bases of the junction unmatched. Germline CDR1 and CDR2: SGHVS and FQNEAQ. The length of the CDR3 is 17 residues. CDR3 DNA sequence: TGTGCCAGCAGCTCGAGGGGGGACAGTCAGGGGAATCAGCCCCAGCATTTT. Its translation: CASSSRGDSQGNQPQHF.

V gene TRBV6-1 combines with J gene TRBJ2-7, with a possible D match to TRBD1 (6 bases). This CDR3 has 16 residues. The V gene lost 3 bases and the J gene lost 5 bases, with 20 bases spanning the gap. Germline CDR1 MNHNS, CDR2 SASEGT. The CDR3 bases are TGTGCCAGCAGTGATATCTGGGGCAGGGGTCCCCACGAGCAGTACTTC. Protein product: CASSDIWGRGPHEQYF.

The J gene is TRBJ2-1, the V gene TRBV10-3; the match to TRBD2 covers 7 bases. With 0 bases clipped from V and 9 bases from J, the junction kept 11 bases outside the gene matches. Germline CDR1 reads ENHRY; CDR2 reads SYGVKD. The length of the CDR3 is 16 residues. The CDR3 protein is CAISESNREDGGEQFF. As DNA, the CDR3 is TGTGCCATCAGTGAGTCGAATCGGGAGGACGGGGGTGAGCAGTTCTTC.

The table lists this clone with a few counts. The V and J genes are TRBV5-6 and TRBJ1-1; 8 nucleotides line up with TRBD1. V was clipped by 6 bases and J by 1 base; unmatched bases: 2. CDR1 SGHDT and CDR2 YYEEEE come from the germline V gene. CDR3 length: 13 amino acids. Here the CDR3 reads CASKTGGNTEAFF. The CDR3 DNA is TGTGCCAGCAAAACAGGGGGGAACACTGAAGCTTTCTTT. The whole variable domain, filled in from reference TRBV5-6 and TRBJ1-1, reads DAGVTQSPTHLIKTRGQQVTLRCSPKSGHDTVSWYQQALGQGPQFIFQYYEEEERQRGNFPDRFSGHQFPNYSSELNVNALLLGDSALYLCASKTGGNTEAFFGQGTRLTVV.

This clone was observed many times. This rearrangement joins TRBV6-6 to TRBJ2-7, with D tentatively TRBD1 (6 bases). This CDR3 is 14 amino acids long. Trimming removed 0 bases at V and 0 bases at J, with 6 bases between. From germline, CDR1 is MNHNY and CDR2 SVGAGI (reference sequence). The CDR3 spells CASSYSDSSYEQYF. The CDR3 nucleotides read TGTGCCAGCAGTTACTCGGACAGCTCCTACGAGCAGTACTTC.

Of note for this clone: The junction differs from germline at one of its ends, possibly a read error. The chain combines TRBV11-3 with TRBJ2-7, with TRBD2 as a possible D gene (5 bases). The CDR3 is made up of 18 amino acids. Per the germline V gene, CDR1 is SGHNT and CDR2 is YENEEA. CDR3 coding DNA: TGTGCCAGCAGCTTACTTACTAGTCCCCGCTCTGTTTCCTACCAGCAGTACTTC. Amino acid sequence: CASSLLTSPRSVSYQQYF.

This clone was seen a few times. This sequence joins TRBV28 and TRBJ1-4; weak D call: TRBD1 (6 bases). Trimming left V 8 bases short and J 8 bases short, with 21 bases between. CDR3 size: 15 residues. Germline CDR1 MDHEN, CDR2 SYDVKM. This CDR3 reads CASQEVARGVEKLFF. CDR3 bases: TGTGCCAGCCAAGAGGTTGCCAGGGGAGTGGAAAAACTGTTTTTT.

The CDR3 DNA sequence: TGTGCCAGCAGCGACAGCTCTGGGGCCAACGTCCTGACTTTC. Amino acids: CASSDSSGANVLTF. The V gene is TRBV2, the J gene TRBJ2-6; perhaps TRBD1 as D (5 bases). Trimming took 6 bases from V and 0 from J, leaving 6 bases between them. The length of the CDR3 is 14 residues. CDR1 and CDR2 (germline): SNHLY, FYNNEI.

The chain recombines TRBV5-4 with TRBJ2-3; possible D gene TRBD1, 5 bases. Trimming cost V 3 bases and J 3 bases, with 8 bases left between them. CDR3 length: 13 amino acids. From germline, CDR1 is SGHNT and CDR2 YYREEE (reference sequence). The CDR3 sequence: CASSSQGTDTQYF. The CDR3 DNA follows: TGTGCCAGCAGCTCGCAGGGTACAGATACGCAGTATTTT.

The gene calls are TRBV7-2 and TRBJ2-7, with a tentative D call TRBD1 (5 bases). The V gene's germline CDR1 is SGHTA and CDR2 FQGNSA. This CDR3 comprises 15 residues. V was shortened by 1 base and J by 8 bases, with 18 bases between the two germline ends. CDR3 bases: TGTGCCAGCAGCTTAGACGGTAGTGGGGCGGAGAAGCAGTACTTC. It yields the protein CASSLDGSGAEKQYF.

This chain joins TRBV18 and TRBJ1-2, with D possibly being TRBD1 (5 bases). This CDR3 contains 17 residues. Germline CDR1 reads KGHSH; CDR2 reads LQKENI. Trimming took 3 bases from V and 2 from J, leaving 19 bases between them. The CDR3 loop is CASSPGPYSTENYGYTF. CDR3 DNA: TGTGCCAGCTCACCGGGTCCCTACTCGACAGAGAACTATGGCTACACCTTC.

The gene calls are TRBV7-3 and TRBJ2-1, with TRBD1 matching over 7 bases. In germline, CDR1 is SGHTA, CDR2 FQGTGA. The V and J ends lost 5 bases and 8 bases, in that order; junction bases with no gene match: 9. The CDR3 loop spans 14 amino acids. Here the CDR3 DNA reads TGTGCCAGCAGCCCCCGACAGGGCGCCGATGAGCAGTTCTTC. It is translated as CASSPRQGADEQFF.

V usage is TRBV7-3 and J usage is TRBJ2-3, with D possibly TRBD2 on 6 matching bases. Germline values: CDR1 SGHTA, CDR2 FQGTGA. The V and J ends lost 5 bases and 1 base respectively, with 10 bases between them. The length of the CDR3 is 14 residues. CDR3 DNA: TGTGCCAGCAGCCCGGGGGACCGCACAGATACGCAGTATTTT. As protein: CASSPGDRTDTQYF.

This rearrangement joins TRBV28 to TRBJ2-7; D not resolved. The V and J ends lost 10 bases and 4 bases respectively, with 17 bases between them. The CDR3 length is 13 residues. The germline gives CDR1 MDHEN, CDR2 SYDVKM. CDR3 protein: CATTPPGRYEQYF. In DNA, the CDR3 is TGTGCCACCACACCGCCCGGCAGGTACGAGCAGTACTTC. The full variable domain, with the rest looked up from reference TRBV28 and TRBJ2-7, is DVKVTQSSRYLVKRTGEKVFLECVQDMDHENMFWYRQDPGLGLRLIYFSYDVKMKEKGDIPEGYSVSREKKERFSLILESASTNQTSMYLCATTPPGRYEQYFGPGTRLTVT.